The clone carrying this T cell receptor beta chain was seen ten or more times. Its antigen is undetermined. The data are from a study of T cell repertoires in cytomegalovirus infection. Study findings and constraints: Predominance within the ex vivo response was attributable to HLA-C-restricted CMV-specific TCR beta clonotypes.

Trimming took off 3 bases at V and 0 bases at J, with 12 bases between the two ends. Germline CDR1 is MDHEN and CDR2 is SYDVKM. The CDR3 sequence is 16 residues long. TCRdb itself ran the reads through MiXCR, one entry per CDR3 protein. The sample consists of about 740,000 distinct CDR3 sequences, 35% of them appearing once. The specimen sequenced was PBMCs. The clonotype comes from a human donor in good health (CMV status not recorded). Some clones in this sample may be carry-over from other donors' samples. The V and J genes are TRBV28 and TRBJ1-5; no reliable D call. The CDR3 here is CASSFLGGFSNQPQHF. The CDR3 DNA reads as TGTGCCAGCAGTTTCCTAGGCGGGTTTAGCAATCAGCCCCAGCATTTT. The complete variable domain, with remaining parts taken from reference TRBV28 and TRBJ1-5, reads DVKVTQSSRYLVKRTGEKVFLECVQDMDHENMFWYRQDPGLGLRLIYFSYDVKMKEKGDIPEGYSVSREKKERFSLILESASTNQTSMYLCASSFLGGFSNQPQHFGDGTRLSIL.